This T cell receptor beta chain was retrieved from a study of blood T cell repertoires in COVID-19. Study-wide context: Nucleic acid was either cDNA or gDNA, and it came from T cells, B-cell-depleted T cells, or PBMCs.

Germline values: CDR1 LNHDA, CDR2 SQIVND (reference sequence). Trimming removed 3 bases at V and 7 bases at J, with 6 bases between. The CDR3 sequence is 12 residues long. The repertoire was sequenced with immunoSEQ multiplex PCR; TCRdb's copy has only in-frame clones and lacks some. This sample has 180,000 or so clones; over 75% occur once, and the top ten carry roughly 1.2%. Residents of about 25 US areas, aged about 18 to 95 years, made up the participants. Allocation to cohorts depended on clinical history reported by the participants. The V call is TRBV19, the J call TRBJ2-2; tentatively, D is TRBD1 (6 bases). Source material: PBMCs or T cells enriched from blood (not recorded which). The TCR was taken from a human donor with acute COVID-19. The donor label of this sample is uncertain. CDR3 sequence (DNA): TGTGCCAGTAGTATCAGGGGCGGGGAGCTGTTTTTT. It yields the protein CASSIRGGELFF.